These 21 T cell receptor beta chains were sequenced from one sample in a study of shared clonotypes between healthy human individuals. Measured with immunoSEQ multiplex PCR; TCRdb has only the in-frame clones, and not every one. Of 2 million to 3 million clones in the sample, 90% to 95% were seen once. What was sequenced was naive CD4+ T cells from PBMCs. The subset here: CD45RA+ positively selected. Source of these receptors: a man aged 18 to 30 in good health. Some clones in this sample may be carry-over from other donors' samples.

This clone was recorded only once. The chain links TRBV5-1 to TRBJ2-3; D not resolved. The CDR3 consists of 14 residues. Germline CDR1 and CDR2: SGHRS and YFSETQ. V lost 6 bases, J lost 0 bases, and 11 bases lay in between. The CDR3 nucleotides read TGCGCCAGCAAGATGGGCGGTAGCACAGATACGCAGTATTTT. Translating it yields CASKMGGSTDTQYF. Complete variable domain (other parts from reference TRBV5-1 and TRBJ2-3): KAGVTQTPRYLIKTRGQQVTLSCSPISGHRSVSWYQQTPGQGLQFLFEYFSETQRNKGNFPGRFSGRQFSNSRSEMNVSTLELGDSALYLCASKMGGSTDTQYFGPGTRLTVL.

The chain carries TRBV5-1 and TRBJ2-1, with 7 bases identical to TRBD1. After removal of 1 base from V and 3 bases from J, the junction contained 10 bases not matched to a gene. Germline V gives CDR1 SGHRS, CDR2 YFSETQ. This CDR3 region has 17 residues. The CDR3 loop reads CASSLPTGESLYNEQFF. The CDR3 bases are TGCGCCAGCAGCTTGCCTACAGGGGAGAGTCTCTACAATGAGCAGTTCTTC.

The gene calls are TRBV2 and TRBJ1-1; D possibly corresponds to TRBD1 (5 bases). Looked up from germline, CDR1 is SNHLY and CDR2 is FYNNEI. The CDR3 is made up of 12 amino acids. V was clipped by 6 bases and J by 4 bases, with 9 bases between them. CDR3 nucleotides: TGTGCCAGCAGGGGCGGGGGCACTGAAGCTTTCTTT. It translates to CASRGGGTEAFF.

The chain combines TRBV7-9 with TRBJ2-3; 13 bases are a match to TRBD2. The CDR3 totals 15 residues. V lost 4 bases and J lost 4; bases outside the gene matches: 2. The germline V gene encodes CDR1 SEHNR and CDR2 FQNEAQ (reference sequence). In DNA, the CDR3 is TGTGCCAGCAGCTGGACTAGCGGGAGCCCAGATACGCAGTATTTT. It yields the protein CASSWTSGSPDTQYF.

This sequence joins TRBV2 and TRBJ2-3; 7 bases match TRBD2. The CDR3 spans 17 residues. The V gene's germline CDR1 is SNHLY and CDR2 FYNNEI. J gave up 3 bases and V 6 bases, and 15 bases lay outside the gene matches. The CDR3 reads CASSQKLGGVGTDTQYF. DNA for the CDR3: TGTGCCAGCAGCCAAAAACTGGGGGGGGTCGGTACAGATACGCAGTATTTT.

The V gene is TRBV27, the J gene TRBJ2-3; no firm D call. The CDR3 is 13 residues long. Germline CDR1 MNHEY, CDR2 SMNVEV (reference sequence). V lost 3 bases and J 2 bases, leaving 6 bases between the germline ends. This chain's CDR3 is CASSFWLTDTQYF. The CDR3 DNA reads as TGTGCCAGCAGTTTTTGGCTCACAGATACGCAGTATTTT.

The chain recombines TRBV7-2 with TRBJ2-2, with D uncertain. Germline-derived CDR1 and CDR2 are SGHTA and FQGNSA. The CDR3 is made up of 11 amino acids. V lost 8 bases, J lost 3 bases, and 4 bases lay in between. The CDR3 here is CASADTGELFF. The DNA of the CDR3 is TGTGCCAGCGCCGACACCGGGGAGCTGTTTTTT.

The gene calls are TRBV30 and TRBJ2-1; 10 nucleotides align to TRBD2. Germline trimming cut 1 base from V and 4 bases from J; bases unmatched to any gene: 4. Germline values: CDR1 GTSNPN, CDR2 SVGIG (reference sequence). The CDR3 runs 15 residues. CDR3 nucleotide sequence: TGTGCCTGGAGTGACGGGACTAGCGTATACAATGAGCAGTTCTTC. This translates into CAWSDGTSVYNEQFF.

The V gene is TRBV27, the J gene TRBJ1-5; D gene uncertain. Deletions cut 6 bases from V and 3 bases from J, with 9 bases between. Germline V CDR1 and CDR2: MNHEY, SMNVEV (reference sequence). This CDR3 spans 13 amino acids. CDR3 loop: CASSPPLNQPQHF. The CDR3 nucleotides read TGTGCCAGCAGCCCTCCCCTCAATCAGCCCCAGCATTTT.

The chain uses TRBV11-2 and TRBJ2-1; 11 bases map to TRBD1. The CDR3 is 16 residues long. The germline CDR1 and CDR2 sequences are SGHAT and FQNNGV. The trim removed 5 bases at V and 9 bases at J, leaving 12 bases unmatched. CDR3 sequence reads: CASSPGTGGQTGEQFF. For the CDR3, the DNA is TGTGCCAGCAGCCCGGGGACAGGGGGTCAAACCGGTGAGCAGTTCTTC.

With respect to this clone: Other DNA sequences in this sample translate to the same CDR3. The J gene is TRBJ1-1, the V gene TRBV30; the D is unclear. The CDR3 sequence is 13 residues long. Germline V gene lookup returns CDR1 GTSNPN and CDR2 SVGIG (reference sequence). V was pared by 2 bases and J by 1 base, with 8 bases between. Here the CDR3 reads CAWSQRGNTEAFF. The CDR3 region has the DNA TGTGCCTGGAGTCAACGGGGGAACACTGAAGCTTTCTTT.

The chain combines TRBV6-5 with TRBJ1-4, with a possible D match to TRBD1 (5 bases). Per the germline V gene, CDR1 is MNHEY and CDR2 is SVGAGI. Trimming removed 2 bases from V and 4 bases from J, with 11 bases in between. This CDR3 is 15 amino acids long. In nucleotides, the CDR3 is TGTGCCAGCAGTTACGGGGGGAAGAATAATGAAAAACTGTTTTTT. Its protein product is CASSYGGKNNEKLFF.

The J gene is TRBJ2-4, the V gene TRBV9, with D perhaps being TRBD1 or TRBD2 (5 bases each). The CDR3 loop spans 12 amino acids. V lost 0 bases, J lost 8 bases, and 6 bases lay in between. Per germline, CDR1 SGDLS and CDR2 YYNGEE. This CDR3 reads CASSVVGDIQYF. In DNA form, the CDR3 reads TGTGCCAGCAGCGTAGTGGGGGACATTCAGTACTTC.

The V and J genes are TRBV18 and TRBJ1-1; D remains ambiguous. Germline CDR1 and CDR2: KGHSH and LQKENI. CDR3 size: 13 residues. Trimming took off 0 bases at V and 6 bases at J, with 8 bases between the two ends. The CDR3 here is CASSPPGHPEAFF. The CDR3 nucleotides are TGTGCCAGCTCACCACCAGGGCACCCTGAAGCTTTCTTT.

CDR3 residues: CASSITYRGEAFF. The CDR3 DNA is TGTGCCAGCAGCATCACCTACCGGGGCGAAGCTTTCTTT. This chain joins TRBV28 and TRBJ1-1; D might be TRBD1 (5 bases). CDR3 length: 13 amino acids. CDR1 is MDHEN and CDR2 is SYDVKM in the germline V gene. The ends were cut back, 6 bases at V and 8 bases at J, with 16 bases in the middle.

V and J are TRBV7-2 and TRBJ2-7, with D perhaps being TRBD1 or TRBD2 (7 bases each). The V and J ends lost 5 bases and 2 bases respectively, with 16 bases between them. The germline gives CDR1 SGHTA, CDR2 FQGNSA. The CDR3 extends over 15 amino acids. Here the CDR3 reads CASSIQGGPTYEQYF. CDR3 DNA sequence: TGTGCCAGCAGCATCCAGGGGGGGCCGACCTACGAGCAGTACTTC.

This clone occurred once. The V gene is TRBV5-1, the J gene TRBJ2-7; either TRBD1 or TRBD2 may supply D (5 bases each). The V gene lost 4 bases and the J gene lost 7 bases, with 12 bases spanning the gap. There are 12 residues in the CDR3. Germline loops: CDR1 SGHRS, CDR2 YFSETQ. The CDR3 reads CASSRVEGEQYF. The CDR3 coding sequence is TGCGCCAGCAGCCGGGTTGAGGGGGAGCAGTACTTC.

The CDR3 is CASTPQGNYGYTF. CDR3 in DNA: TGTGCCAGCACCCCCCAGGGGAACTATGGCTACACCTTC. The rearrangement links TRBV6-1 to TRBJ1-2; D is perhaps TRBD1 (6 bases). Germline lookup yields CDR1 MNHNS and CDR2 SASEGT. The CDR3 has 13 residues. The V gene lost 7 bases and the J gene lost 2 bases, with 11 bases spanning the gap.

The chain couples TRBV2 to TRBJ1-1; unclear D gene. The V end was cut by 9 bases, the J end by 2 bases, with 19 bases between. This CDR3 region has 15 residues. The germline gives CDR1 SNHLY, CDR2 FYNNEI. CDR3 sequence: CARRELGSQNTEAFF. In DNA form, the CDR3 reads TGTGCCAGGAGGGAACTGGGGTCGCAAAACACTGAAGCTTTCTTT.

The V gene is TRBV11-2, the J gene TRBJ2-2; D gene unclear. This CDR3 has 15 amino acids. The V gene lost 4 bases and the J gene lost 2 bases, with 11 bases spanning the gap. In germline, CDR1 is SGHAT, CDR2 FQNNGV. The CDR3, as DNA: TGTGCCAGCAGCTCCCTTAGGAGAAACACCGGGGAGCTGTTTTTT. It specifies CASSSLRRNTGELFF.

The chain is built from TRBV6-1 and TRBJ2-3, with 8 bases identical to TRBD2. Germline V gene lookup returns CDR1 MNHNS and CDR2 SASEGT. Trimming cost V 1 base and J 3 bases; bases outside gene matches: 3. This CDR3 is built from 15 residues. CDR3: CASSEVGLGTDTQYF. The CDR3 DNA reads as TGTGCCAGCAGTGAAGTGGGACTAGGGACAGATACGCAGTATTTT.